These 3 T cell receptor beta chains originate from one sample sequenced in a study of T cells in Graves' hyperthyroidism and ophthalmopathy. TCR beta CDR3 regions were amplified from RNA. Initially, a first-round RT-PCR of the TCR CDR3 employed the HTBI primer set. MiXCR, applied by TCRdb to the multiplex PCR reads, yields one record per CDR3 protein. The sample has about 400,000 distinct CDR3 sequences; 14% to 15% are singletons. Sequenced material: blood. The receptors originated from a man aged 18 to 35 with Graves' ophthalmopathy.

This clonotype was counted many times. The V gene is TRBV15, the J gene TRBJ2-3, with unresolved D. This CDR3 region has 15 residues. Germline V CDR1 and CDR2: LNHNV, YYDKDF (reference sequence). Trimming left V 1 base short and J 4 bases short, with 12 bases between. The CDR3 DNA is TGTGCCACCAGCAGAGTATGGGGAAGCTCAGATACGCAGTATTTT. It is translated as CATSRVWGSSDTQYF.

In its sample, this clonotype was seen once. The chain carries TRBV27 and TRBJ2-7; the match to TRBD2 covers 13 bases. CDR3 length equals 17 residues. Trimming removed 1 base from V and 2 bases from J; junction bases left unmatched: 5. CDR1 and CDR2 (germline): MNHEY, SMNVEV (reference sequence). In DNA, the CDR3 is TGTGCCAGCAGTTTATGGGGACTAGCGGGGAACCCCTACGAGCAGTACTTC. It encodes CASSLWGLAGNPYEQYF.

Ten or more counts support this clonotype. The chain links TRBV7-2 to TRBJ2-7; 9 bases match TRBD1. Germline V CDR1 and CDR2: SGHTA, FQGNSA. The CDR3 is made up of 15 amino acids. The J segment lost 6 bases and the V segment lost 6 bases, leaving 12 bases of the junction unmatched. The CDR3 loop is CASRLPSQDRGEQYF. The DNA of the CDR3 is TGTGCCAGCAGGTTACCATCCCAGGACAGGGGCGAGCAGTACTTC. The variable domain in full, completed from reference TRBV7-2 and TRBJ2-7, reads GAGVSQSPSNKVTEKGKDVELRCDPISGHTALYWYRQSLGQGLEFLIYFQGNSAPDKSGLPSDRFSAERTGGSVSTLTIQRTQQEDSAVYLCASRLPSQDRGEQYFGPGTRLTVT.